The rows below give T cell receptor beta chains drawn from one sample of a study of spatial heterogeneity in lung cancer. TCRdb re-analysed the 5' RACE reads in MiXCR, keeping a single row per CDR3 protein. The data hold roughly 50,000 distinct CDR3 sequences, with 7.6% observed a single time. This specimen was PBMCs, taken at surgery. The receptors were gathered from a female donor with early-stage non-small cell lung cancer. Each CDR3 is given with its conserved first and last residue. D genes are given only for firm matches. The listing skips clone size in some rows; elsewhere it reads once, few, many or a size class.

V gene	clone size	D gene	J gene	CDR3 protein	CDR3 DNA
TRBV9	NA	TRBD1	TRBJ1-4	CASSDTTGYREKLFF	TGTGCCAGCAGCGACACGACAGGGTATAGGGAAAAACTGTTTTTT
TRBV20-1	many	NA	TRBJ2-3	CSARDYRDSGTDTQYF	TGCAGTGCTAGAGATTACAGGGATTCGGGCACAGATACGCAGTATTTT
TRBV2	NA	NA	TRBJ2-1	CASVSSSKLTVNEQFF	TGTGCCAGCGTCTCATCGTCTAAACTAACCGTCAATGAGCAGTTCTTC
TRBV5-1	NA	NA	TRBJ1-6	CASSLGSGGSNSPLHF	TGCGCCAGCAGCTTGGGGAGTGGAGGTAGCAATTCACCCCTCCACTTT
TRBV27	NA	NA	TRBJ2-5	CASRPLNRDRETQYF	TGTGCCAGCAGACCGCTGAACAGGGATCGAGAGACCCAGTACTTC
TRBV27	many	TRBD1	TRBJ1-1	CTGPDRGQTEAFF	TGTACGGGGCCGGACAGGGGCCAAACGGAAGCTTTCTTT
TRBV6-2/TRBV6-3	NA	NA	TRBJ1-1	CASGTDRLNTEAFF	TGTGCCAGCGGTACAGACAGACTGAACACTGAAGCTTTCTTT
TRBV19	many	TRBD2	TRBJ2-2	CASNPSGVAGELFF	TGTGCCAGTAATCCTAGCGGGGTGGCCGGGGAGCTGTTTTTT
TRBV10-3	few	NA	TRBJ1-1	CAISESEGMGDTEAFF	TGTGCCATCAGTGAGTCGGAAGGAATGGGGGACACTGAAGCTTTCTTT
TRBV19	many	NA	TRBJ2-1	CASRQNSYNEQFF	TGTGCCAGTAGACAGAACTCCTACAATGAGCAGTTCTTC
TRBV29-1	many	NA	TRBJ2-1	CSVGLPLRDEQFF	TGCAGCGTCGGACTCCCGTTGAGAGATGAGCAGTTCTTC
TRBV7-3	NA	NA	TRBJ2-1	CASSLGVAANSDNEQFF	TGTGCCAGCAGCTTAGGCGTCGCAGCCAACTCCGACAATGAGCAGTTCTTC
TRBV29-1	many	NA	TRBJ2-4	CSVWQEKNIQYF	TGCAGCGTTTGGCAGGAGAAAAACATTCAGTACTTC
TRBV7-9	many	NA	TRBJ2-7	CASSSGLSYEQYF	TGTGCCAGCAGCTCGGGACTCTCCTACGAGCAGTACTTC
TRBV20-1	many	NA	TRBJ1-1	CSARDARGFGAFLTEAFF	TGCAGTGCTAGAGATGCCAGGGGTTTTGGGGCTTTTTTGACTGAAGCTTTCTTT
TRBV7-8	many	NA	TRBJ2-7	CASSLVDSSYEQYF	TGTGCCAGCAGCTTAGTAGACAGTTCCTACGAGCAGTACTTC
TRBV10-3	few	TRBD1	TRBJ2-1	CAIRETGGFYNEQFF	TGTGCCATCAGGGAAACAGGGGGGTTCTACAATGAGCAGTTCTTC
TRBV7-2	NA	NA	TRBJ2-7	CASSLTYEQYF	TGTGCCAGCAGCTTAACCTACGAGCAGTACTTC
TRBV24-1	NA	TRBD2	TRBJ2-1	CATSHSGGDEQFF	TGTGCCACCAGCCATAGCGGGGGGGATGAGCAGTTCTTC
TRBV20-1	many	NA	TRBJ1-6	CTPPRGPYNSPLHF	TGCACTCCCCCCAGGGGCCCCTATAATTCACCCCTCCACTTT
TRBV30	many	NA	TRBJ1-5	CAWAQGMGNQPQHF	TGTGCCTGGGCTCAGGGAATGGGCAATCAGCCCCAGCATTTT
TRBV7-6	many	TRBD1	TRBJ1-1	CASSPQQLGTGNTEAFF	TGTGCCAGCAGCCCACAGCAGCTTGGGACAGGGAACACTGAAGCTTTCTTT
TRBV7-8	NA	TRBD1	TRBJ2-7	CASSLGAVTGGQEQYF	TGTGCCAGCAGCTTAGGTGCGGTGACAGGGGGTCAGGAGCAGTACTTC
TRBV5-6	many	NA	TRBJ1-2	CASSLPPWGQPHYGYTF	TGTGCCAGCAGCCTACCACCATGGGGTCAGCCTCACTATGGCTACACCTTC
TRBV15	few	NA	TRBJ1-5	CATSRVGSNNQPQHF	TGTGCCACCAGCAGAGTTGGGTCCAATAATCAGCCCCAGCATTTT
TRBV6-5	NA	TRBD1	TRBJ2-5	CASSLGQFKETQYF	TGTGCCAGCAGTTTGGGACAGTTTAAAGAGACCCAGTACTTC
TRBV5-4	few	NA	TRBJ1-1	CASSSMGPEAFF	TGTGCCAGCAGCTCCATGGGGCCTGAAGCTTTCTTT
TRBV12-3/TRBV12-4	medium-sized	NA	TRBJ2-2	CASSFSGTSTGELFF	TGTGCCAGCAGTTTTTCCGGGACATCTACCGGGGAGCTGTTTTTT
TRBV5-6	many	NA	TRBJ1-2	CASNDYAGAYGYTF	TGTGCCAGCAACGACTACGCAGGGGCCTATGGCTACACCTTC
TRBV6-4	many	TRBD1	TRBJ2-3	CASSTGGADTQYF	TGTGCCAGCAGTACAGGGGGCGCAGATACGCAGTATTTT
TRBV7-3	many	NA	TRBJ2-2	CASKLLGDTGELFF	TGTGCCAGCAAGCTCTTAGGCGACACCGGGGAGCTGTTTTTT
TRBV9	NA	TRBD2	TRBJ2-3	CASSVAGSSGLTDTQYF	TGTGCCAGCAGCGTAGCGGGGTCTAGCGGGCTCACAGATACGCAGTATTTT
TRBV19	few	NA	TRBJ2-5	CASNRDTGETQYF	TGTGCCAGTAACCGGGACACCGGAGAGACCCAGTACTTC
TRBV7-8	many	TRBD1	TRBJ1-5	CASSLPGQGSNQPQHF	TGTGCCAGCAGCTTGCCCGGACAGGGGTCGAATCAGCCCCAGCATTTT
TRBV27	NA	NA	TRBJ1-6	CASSFLVPDSPLHF	TGTGCCAGCAGTTTTTTAGTGCCAGATTCACCCCTCCACTTT
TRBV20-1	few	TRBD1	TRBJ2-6	CSGVQGADGANVLTF	TGCAGTGGCGTACAGGGGGCTGATGGGGCCAACGTCCTGACTTTC
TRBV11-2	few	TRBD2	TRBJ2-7	CASSRVSGGNHEQYF	TGTGCCAGCAGCCGGGTCAGCGGGGGTAACCACGAGCAGTACTTC
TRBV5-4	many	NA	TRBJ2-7	CASSLGRWDEQYF	TGTGCCAGCAGCCTCGGCCGTTGGGACGAGCAGTACTTC
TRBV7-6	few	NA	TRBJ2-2	CASSTDRPNTGELFF	TGTGCCAGCAGCACCGACAGGCCGAACACCGGGGAGCTGTTTTTT
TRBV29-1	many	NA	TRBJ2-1	CSVVDGAHGEQFF	TGCAGCGTTGTGGACGGAGCCCATGGTGAGCAGTTCTTC
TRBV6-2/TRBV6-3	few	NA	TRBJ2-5	CASSYQGETQYF	TGTGCCAGCAGTTACCAAGGGGAGACCCAGTACTTC
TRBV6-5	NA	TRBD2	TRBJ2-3	CASSYSASGGAGSADTQYF	TGTGCCAGCAGTTACTCTGCCAGCGGGGGGGCCGGGTCTGCAGATACGCAGTATTTT
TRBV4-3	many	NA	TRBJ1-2	CASSPAVNYGYTF	TGCGCCAGCAGCCCGGCTGTTAACTATGGCTACACCTTC
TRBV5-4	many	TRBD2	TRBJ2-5	CASSLSGGPYQETQYF	TGTGCCAGCAGCTTAAGCGGGGGACCGTACCAAGAGACCCAGTACTTC
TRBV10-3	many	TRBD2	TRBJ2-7	CAISPQDLAGAIYEQYF	TGTGCCATCAGCCCCCAGGATTTAGCGGGGGCGATCTACGAGCAGTACTTC
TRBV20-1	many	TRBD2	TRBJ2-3	CSARDRRGGGAGTDTQYF	TGCAGTGCTAGAGATCGTCGGGGCGGGGGGGCCGGCACAGATACGCAGTATTTT
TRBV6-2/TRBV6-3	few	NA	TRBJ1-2	CASSYSAGGYTF	TGTGCCAGCAGTTACTCAGCAGGTGGCTACACCTTC
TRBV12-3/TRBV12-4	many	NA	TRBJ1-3	CASSPGHSGNTIYF	TGTGCCAGCAGCCCAGGGCACTCTGGAAACACCATATATTTT
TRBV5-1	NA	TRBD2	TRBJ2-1	CASSPAGVEVYNEQFF	TGCGCCAGCAGCCCCGCGGGGGTTGAGGTCTACAATGAGCAGTTCTTC
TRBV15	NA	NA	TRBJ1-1	CATSRDRGNFEAFF	TGTGCCACCAGCAGAGACAGGGGCAACTTTGAAGCTTTCTTT
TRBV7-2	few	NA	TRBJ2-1	CASSLDRASYNEQFF	TGTGCCAGCAGCTTAGACAGGGCATCCTACAATGAGCAGTTCTTC
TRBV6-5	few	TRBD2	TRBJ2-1	CASHRGGGALGQFF	TGTGCCAGCCACAGAGGCGGGGGGGCCCTTGGTCAGTTCTTC
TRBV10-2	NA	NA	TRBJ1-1	CASSEVRNTEAFF	TGCGCCAGCAGTGAGGTTCGGAACACTGAAGCTTTCTTT
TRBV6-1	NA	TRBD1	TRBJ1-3	CASSERDSAGNTIYF	TGTGCCAGCAGTGAGCGGGACAGCGCTGGAAACACCATATATTTT
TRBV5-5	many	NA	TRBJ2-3	CASSNLQGPDTQYF	TGTGCCAGCAGCAACCTTCAGGGCCCAGATACGCAGTATTTT
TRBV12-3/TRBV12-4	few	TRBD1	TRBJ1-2	CASSRTGGGYGYTF	TGTGCCAGCAGTAGAACAGGGGGCGGCTATGGCTACACCTTC
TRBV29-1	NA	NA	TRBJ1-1	CSVLKQMGAFF	TGCAGCGTTCTAAAACAGATGGGAGCTTTCTTT
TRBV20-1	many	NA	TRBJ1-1	CSARDQVRGRRGTEAFF	TGCAGTGCTAGAGATCAGGTCAGGGGCCGCCGGGGCACTGAAGCTTTCTTT
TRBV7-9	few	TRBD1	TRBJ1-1	CASSQGAGRLNTEAFF	TGTGCCAGCAGCCAGGGGGCAGGGCGGCTGAACACTGAAGCTTTCTTT